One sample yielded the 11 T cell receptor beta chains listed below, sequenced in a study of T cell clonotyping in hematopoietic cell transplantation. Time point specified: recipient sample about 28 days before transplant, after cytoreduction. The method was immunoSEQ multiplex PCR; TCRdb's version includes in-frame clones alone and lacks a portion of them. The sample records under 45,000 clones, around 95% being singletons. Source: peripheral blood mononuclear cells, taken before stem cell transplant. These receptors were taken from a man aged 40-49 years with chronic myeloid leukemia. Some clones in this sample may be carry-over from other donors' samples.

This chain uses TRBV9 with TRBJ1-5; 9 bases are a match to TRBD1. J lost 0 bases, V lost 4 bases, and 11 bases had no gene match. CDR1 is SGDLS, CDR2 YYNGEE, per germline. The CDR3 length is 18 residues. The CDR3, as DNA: TGTGCCAGCAGCCCCGGGACAGGGTTGTTGGGTAGCAATCAGCCCCAGCATTTT. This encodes CASSPGTGLLGSNQPQHF.

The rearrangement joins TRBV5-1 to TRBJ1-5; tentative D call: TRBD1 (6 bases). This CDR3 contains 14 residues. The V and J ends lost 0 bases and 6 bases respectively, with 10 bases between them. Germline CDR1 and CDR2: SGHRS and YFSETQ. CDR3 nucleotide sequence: TGCGCCAGCAGCTTGGTGGGGGGCGGTCAGCCCCAGCATTTT. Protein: CASSLVGGGQPQHF. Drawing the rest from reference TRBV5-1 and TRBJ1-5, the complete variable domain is KAGVTQTPRYLIKTRGQQVTLSCSPISGHRSVSWYQQTPGQGLQFLFEYFSETQRNKGNFPGRFSGRQFSNSRSEMNVSTLELGDSALYLCASSLVGGGQPQHFGDGTRLSIL.

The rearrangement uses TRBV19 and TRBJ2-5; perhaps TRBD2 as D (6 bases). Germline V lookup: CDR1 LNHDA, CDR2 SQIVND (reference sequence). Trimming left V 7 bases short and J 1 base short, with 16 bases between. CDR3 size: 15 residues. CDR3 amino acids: CASTDQGGAQETQYF. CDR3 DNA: TGTGCCAGTACCGATCAGGGAGGAGCCCAAGAGACCCAGTACTTC. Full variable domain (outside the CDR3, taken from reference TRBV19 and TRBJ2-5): DGGITQSPKYLFRKEGQNVTLSCEQNLNHDAMYWYRQDPGQGLRLIYYSQIVNDFQKGDIAEGYSVSREKKESFPLTVTSAQKNPTAFYLCASTDQGGAQETQYFGPGTRLLVL.

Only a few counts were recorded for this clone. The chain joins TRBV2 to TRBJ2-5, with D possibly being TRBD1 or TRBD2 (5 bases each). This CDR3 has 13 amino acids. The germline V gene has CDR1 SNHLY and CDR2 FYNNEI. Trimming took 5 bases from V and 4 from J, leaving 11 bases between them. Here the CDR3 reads CASSRDGTETQYF. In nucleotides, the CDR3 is TGTGCCAGCAGTCGGGACGGGACAGAGACCCAGTACTTC.

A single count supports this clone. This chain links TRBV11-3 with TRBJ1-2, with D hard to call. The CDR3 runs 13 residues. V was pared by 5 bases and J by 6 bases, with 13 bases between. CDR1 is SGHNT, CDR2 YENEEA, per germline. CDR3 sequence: CASSRKYPHGYTF. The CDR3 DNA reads TGTGCCAGCAGCCGCAAGTACCCGCATGGCTACACCTTC.

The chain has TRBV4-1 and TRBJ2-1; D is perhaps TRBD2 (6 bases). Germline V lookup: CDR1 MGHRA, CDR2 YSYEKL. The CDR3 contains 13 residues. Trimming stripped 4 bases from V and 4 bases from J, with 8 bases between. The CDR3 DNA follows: TGCGCCAGCAGCCTAGGGAGGTACAATGAGCAGTTCTTC. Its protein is CASSLGRYNEQFF.

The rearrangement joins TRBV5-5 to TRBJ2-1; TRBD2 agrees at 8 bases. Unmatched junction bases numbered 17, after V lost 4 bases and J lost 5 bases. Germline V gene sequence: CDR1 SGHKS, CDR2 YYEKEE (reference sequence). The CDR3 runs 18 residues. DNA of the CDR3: TGTGCCAGCAGCCCACGGGGGGGCTTGAGAGCCGGAGACAATGAGCAGTTCTTC. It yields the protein CASSPRGGLRAGDNEQFF. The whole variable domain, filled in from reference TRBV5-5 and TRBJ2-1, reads DAGVTQSPTHLIKTRGQQVTLRCSPISGHKSVSWYQQVLGQGPQFIFQYYEKEERGRGNFPDRFSARQFPNYSSELNVNALLLGDSALYLCASSPRGGLRAGDNEQFFGPGTRLTVL.

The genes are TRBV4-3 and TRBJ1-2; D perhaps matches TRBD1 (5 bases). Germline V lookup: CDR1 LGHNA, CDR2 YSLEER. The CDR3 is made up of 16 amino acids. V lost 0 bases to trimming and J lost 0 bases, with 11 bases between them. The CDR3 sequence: CASSQDSGRANYGYTF. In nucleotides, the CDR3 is TGCGCCAGCAGCCAAGACTCGGGCAGGGCTAACTATGGCTACACCTTC.

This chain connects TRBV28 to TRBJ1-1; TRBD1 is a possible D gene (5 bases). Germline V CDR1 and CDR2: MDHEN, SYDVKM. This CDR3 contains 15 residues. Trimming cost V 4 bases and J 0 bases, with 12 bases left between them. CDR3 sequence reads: CASSSLQTVNTEAFF. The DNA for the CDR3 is TGTGCCAGCAGTTCCCTCCAGACAGTGAACACTGAAGCTTTCTTT.

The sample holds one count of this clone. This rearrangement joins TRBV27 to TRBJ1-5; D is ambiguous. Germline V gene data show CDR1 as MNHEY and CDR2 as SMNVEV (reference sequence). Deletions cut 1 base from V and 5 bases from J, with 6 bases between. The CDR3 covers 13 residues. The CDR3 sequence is CASSLFLYQPQHF. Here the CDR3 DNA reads TGTGCCAGCAGTTTATTTCTCTATCAGCCCCAGCATTTT.

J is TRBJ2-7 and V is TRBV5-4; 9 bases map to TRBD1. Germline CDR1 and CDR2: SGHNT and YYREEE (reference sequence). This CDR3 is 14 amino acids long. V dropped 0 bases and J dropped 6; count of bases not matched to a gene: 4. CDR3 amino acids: CASSLEMTGGEQYF. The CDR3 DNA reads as TGTGCCAGCAGCTTGGAAATGACAGGGGGCGAGCAGTACTTC.